This T cell receptor (beta chain) was captured in a study of blood T cell repertoires in COVID-19. For the study at large: The samples span acute and convalescent COVID-19 from the United States, Italy and Spain. Sources were T cells, B-cell-depleted T cells, or PBMCs; the material itself was cDNA or gDNA.

Trimming pared 5 bases from V and 4 bases from J, leaving 8 bases between. The CDR3 runs 12 residues. Per the authors' pipeline: Reference gene primer amplification gave estimated nucleated cell counts. Clones were sequenced by immunoSEQ multiplex PCR, and TCRdb holds only the in-frame ones, with some missing. Clonal size and the V and J genes are those of that table, whereas D and trimming came from the DNA. The sample comprises about 140,000 clones, 70% to 85% of which are singletons, and roughly 10% rests with the top ten. Input material: peripheral blood. The clonotype comes from a man in his 60s with active or convalescent COVID-19. The V gene is TRBV12-3 or TRBV12-4, the J gene TRBJ1-2; D unclear. The chain's CDR3 is CASSQASYGYTF. The CDR3 coding sequence is TGTGCCAGCAGTCAGGCGTCCTATGGCTACACCTTC.